The 7 T cell receptor beta chains below come from one sample, sequenced in a study of blood T cells in healthy people across ages. Then a second PCR, running about 6 to 11 cycles, was carried out with a sample-barcoded 5' primer and a J-beta primer mix. MiXCR, applied by TCRdb to the 5' RACE reads, yields one record per CDR3 protein. The table lists about 380,000 distinct CDR3 sequences, about 55% of them singletons, with 45% to 65% in the top ten. The sample taken for sequencing was blood. The receptor set was obtained from a man in his fifties or sixties in good health.

In this sample, this clonotype turned up once. This rearrangement joins TRBV7-2 to TRBJ2-4, with TRBD1 matching 7 bases. The J call may be wrong; the DNA end is better matched by TRBJ2-7. The CDR3 is 14 amino acids. CDR1 is SGHTA, CDR2 FQGNSA, per germline. In DNA, the CDR3 is TGTGCCAGCAGCGTATGGACAGGCCTCTACGAGCAGTACTTC. Its translation: CASSVWTGLYEQYF.

This clonotype has a single count. The rearrangement uses TRBV7-8 and TRBJ2-1, with 8 bases fitting TRBD2. V gave up 5 bases and J gave up 0 bases; unmatched junction bases: 9. CDR1 and CDR2 from the germline V gene are SGHVS and FQNEAQ. The CDR3 consists of 17 residues. CDR3 in amino acids: CASSVGGGISSYNEQFF. In DNA form, the CDR3 reads TGTGCCAGCAGCGTCGGGGGGGGGATAAGCTCCTACAATGAGCAGTTCTTC.

The chain employs TRBV7-8 and TRBJ2-4, with D tentatively TRBD1 (6 bases). The DNA end favors TRBJ2-7, so the J call may be wrong. The CDR3 has 12 amino acids. The germline V gene has CDR1 SGHVS and CDR2 FQNEAQ. This CDR3 is CASSQDSYEQYF. CDR3 nucleotide sequence: TGTGCCAGCAGCCAGGACAGCTACGAGCAGTACTTC.

This clonotype was seen ten or more times. The rearrangement joins TRBV7-3 to TRBJ2-1; D is uncertain. Trimming shortened V by 0 bases and J by 0 bases, and 6 bases separated the two germline ends. The germline V gene has CDR1 SGHTA and CDR2 FQGTGA. CDR3 length equals 15 residues. In DNA, the CDR3 is TGTGCCAGCAGCTTAACGGGTAGCTCCTACAATGAGCAGTTCTTC. Encoded protein: CASSLTGSSYNEQFF.

This chain uses TRBV6-6 with TRBJ2-7; a possible D gene is TRBD2 (6 bases). The CDR3 runs to 13 residues. The germline V gene has CDR1 MNHNY and CDR2 SVGAGI (reference sequence). V lost 7 bases, J lost 5 bases, and 15 bases lay in between. In DNA form, the CDR3 reads TGTGCCAGCACCGCCGTGAGGGAGGACGAGCAGTACTTC. This translates into CASTAVREDEQYF.

This chain joins TRBV10-3 and TRBJ1-1, with a possible D match to TRBD1 (6 bases). V was clipped by 7 bases and J by 5 bases, with 8 bases between them. The CDR3 covers 11 residues. In germline, CDR1 is ENHRY, CDR2 SYGVKD. The CDR3 DNA reads TGTGCCATCAAGGGGGGAACTGAAGCTTTCTTT. This encodes CAIKGGTEAFF.

The rearrangement links TRBV20-1 to TRBJ2-6; 7 nucleotides align to TRBD1. CDR3 size: 17 residues. Per germline, CDR1 DFQATT and CDR2 SNEGSKA (reference sequence). V gave up 4 bases and J gave up 1 base; unmatched junction bases: 10. In DNA, the CDR3 is TGCAGTGCTATTCGGATAGGGGGCCAGTCTGGGGCCAACGTCCTGACTTTC. It codes for CSAIRIGGQSGANVLTF.